This T cell receptor beta chain was captured in a study of shared clonotypes between healthy human individuals. Whole-study context: A donor's plate count was three for CD4 naive and three for CD4 memory; CD8 naive had two and CD8 memory one.

In regard to this clone: Antigen: not known.

Profiled with immunoSEQ multiplex PCR; TCRdb holds only in-frame clones, not every one. The top ten hold approximately 0.41% of the sample, which has fewer than 3 million clones, about nine tenths seen once. Findings and caveats of the study: In having few donors, the study represented limited genetic and exposure-history diversity. At large depth, rarefaction still showed sorted-subset sequencing to be incomplete.

This CDR3 spans 13 amino acids. Trimming removed 10 bases from V and 1 base from J; junction bases left unmatched: 2. Germline lookup yields CDR1 MGHDK and CDR2 SYGVNS. The sequenced material came from naive CD4+ T cells from PBMCs. Subset meaning: CD45RA+ positively selected. This chain connects TRBV25-1 to TRBJ2-3; 10 bases match TRBD1. This TCR came from a man aged 18-30 years in good health. Some clones in this sample may be carry-over from other donors' samples. CDR3 DNA: TGTGCCATCGGACAGGGGGGCACAGATACGCAGTATTTT. This sequence encodes CAIGQGGTDTQYF.